This TCR beta chain was sequenced in a study of spatial heterogeneity in lung cancer. Overall study results and limits: Expanded intratumoral alpha and beta TCR counts tracked tumor mutation counts.

Specified time point: sample taken at primary tumor resection. TCRdb fed the 5' RACE reads into MiXCR, producing one record per CDR3 protein. The sample yields around 8,000 distinct CDR3 sequences, more than 9% seen once. V lost 7 bases to trimming and J lost 7 bases, with 25 bases between them. From germline, CDR1 is MDHEN and CDR2 SYDVKM. This CDR3 comprises 16 residues. Of note for this clonotype: Its antigen remains unknown.

The source is a male donor with early-stage non-small cell lung cancer. This chain joins TRBV28 and TRBJ2-5, with TRBD2 as a possible D gene (5 bases). This specimen consisted of lung tumor tissue, obtained at surgery. The CDR3 is CASKLALGSFAGTQYF. The CDR3 DNA reads TGTGCCAGCAAATTAGCTTTGGGGTCCTTTGCGGGGACCCAGTACTTC.